The source of this T cell receptor (beta chain) is a study of T-cell memory formation after mild COVID-19. The wider study: TCR clusters were mostly confined to one donor each. Broader study findings: Clones that contracted from day 15 to 85 had balanced CD4/CD8; later expanders were CD4+ biased.

Germline loops: CDR1 MGHDK, CDR2 SYGVNS. Between the trimmed V and J ends, which lost 0 bases and 5 bases, there was a span of 7 bases. This CDR3 is 13 amino acids long. This clonotype has only a few counts. The target antigen is unknown. One entry per CDR3 protein results from TCRdb running MiXCR on the 5' RACE reads. The sample lists roughly 580,000 distinct CDR3 sequences, around 17% occurring once. The TCR sequence derives from an adult woman who had mild COVID-19 (a few samples of this study predate the infection). Cell type and time point are not known. The sequenced sample consisted of PBMCs or a T cell subset sorted from them (not recorded which). The rearrangement uses TRBV25-1 and TRBJ2-5; no clear D. As DNA, the CDR3 is TGTGCCAGCAGTGAATACCTTCGGGAGACCCAGTACTTC. Translation: CASSEYLRETQYF. The whole variable domain, filled in from reference TRBV25-1 and TRBJ2-5, reads EADIYQTPRYLVIGTGKKITLECSQTMGHDKMYWYQQDPGMELHLIHYSYGVNSTEKGDLSSESTVSRIRTEHFPLTLESARPSHTSQYLCASSEYLRETQYFGPGTRLLVL.